One T cell receptor beta chain is described in this entry. No antigen is known for it. No much larger clonotype is one base removed from it; base qualities were not supplied. The V end loses 6 bases and the J end loses 0 bases, and a stretch of 15 bases separates them. The germline V gene provides CDR1 MDHEN and CDR2 SYDVKM. The CDR3 numbers 16 residues from cysteine through phenylalanine. The read is trimmed to its CDR3 DNA, 48 bases read in frame from base 1. The time point label, read with the paper, signifies: baseline before first vaccination. In the paper's terms, the treatment or condition label means: meningococcal conjugate vaccine given as trial control. The vaccinee samples were drawn from two UK trials, COV001 and COV002, one of which was a single-blind randomized controlled phase 2/3 trial testing AZD1222 (ChAdOx1 nCoV-19) in healthy adults. For TCRbeta chain sequencing, PBMC samples were collected from trial participants at day 0 and at day 28 after the second dose.

The data were taken from a study of T cell responses to AZD1222 COVID-19 vaccine (dated by TCRdb to the early 2020s). Notes on the research overall: TCR sequencing covered over 230 trial participants: 200 to 210 given two doses of AZD1222 and about 26 given two doses of MenACWY control vaccine. Trial participants were enrolled into age subgroups of 18-55, 56-69 and 70-plus years, which contained about 150, 27 and 61 TCR-sequenced participants, respectively. Study-level results and caveats: Participants were mostly white British and included more females than males, and it was suggested by the authors that clonal diversity may have been underestimated. The 56-69-year group was small, and its depth increase did not reach significance, likely because of low power. The vaccine-associated CD4 TCRs covered the entire spike protein, and the dominant responses fell in regions 160-218 and 743-854. Because no samples from the day 14 peak response were available, repertoires could be characterized only after the peak T cell response. Only five or six AZD1222 recipients were SARS-CoV-2 seropositive at baseline, limiting conclusions about previously exposed vaccinees. Nearly half of unique spike-specific TCRs reportedly recognized epitopes outside regions mutated in the B.1.351 and B.1.1.7 variants. A significant rise in spike-specific TCR breadth and depth was observed after two AZD1222 doses relative to day 0 and relative to MenACWY recipients.

The CDR3 regions of human TCRbeta chains were analyzed by immunosequencing. The study's own analysis went as follows. TCRs in the repertoires were matched against a reference library of SARS-CoV-2-specific TCRs that had been generated with the MIRA antigen-specificity platform. Breadth meant the fraction of unique TCRs that were SARS-CoV-2-associated, whereas depth meant the fraction of total T cells that were SARS-CoV-2-associated. Using the MIRA data, each spike-specific TCR was assigned both to the spike region to which the TCR was reactive and to a CD4 or CD8 class. Log10-transformed breadth and depth values were compared by one-way ANOVA with Sidak's multiple comparisons tests. The source is immuneACCESS, and TCRdb retained only in-frame sequences with V and J called. Part of the clones is not carried over; for the studies checked, unresolved V genes explain less than half of this, and the remainder is unexplained. V and J calls and clone size come straight from that table; D and trimming were deduced from the DNA. Here the sample has around 74,000 clones; roughly 94% occur a single time. The leading ten clones occupy about 7.1% of the sample.

The sequence came from an adult in good health. The sample was peripheral blood, taken on day 0 of MenACWY control vaccination. The chain joins TRBV28 to TRBJ1-3; matching of 5 bases hints at TRBD1 as the D gene. CDR3 sequence: CASSAPGLGSGNTIYF. In nucleotide form, the sequence is TGTGCCAGCAGCGCTCCGGGACTCGGCTCTGGAAACACCATATATTTT.